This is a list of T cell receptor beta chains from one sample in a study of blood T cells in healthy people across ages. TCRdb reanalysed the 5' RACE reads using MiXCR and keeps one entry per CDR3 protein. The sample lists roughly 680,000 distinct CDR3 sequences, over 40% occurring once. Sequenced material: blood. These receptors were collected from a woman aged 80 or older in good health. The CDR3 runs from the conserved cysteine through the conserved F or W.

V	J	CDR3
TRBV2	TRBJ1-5	CASSESQGIQPQHF
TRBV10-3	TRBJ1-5	CAISLGLISNQPQHF
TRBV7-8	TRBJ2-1	CASSLPGGPRNEQFF
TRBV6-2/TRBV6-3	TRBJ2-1	CASSYGVFRGPRETQFF
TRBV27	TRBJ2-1	CASSNGGPMNNEQFF
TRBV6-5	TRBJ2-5	CASSYAQGRETQYF
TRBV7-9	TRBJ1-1	CASSLDRQAFF
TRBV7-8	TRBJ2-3	CASSKVKGPGRDTQYF
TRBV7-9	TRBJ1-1	CASSLRAYLNTEAFF
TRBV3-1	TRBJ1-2	CASSPRQGGGYTF
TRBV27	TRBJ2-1	CASSPRTGGPYNEQFF
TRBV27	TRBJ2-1	CASMLAGVLDEQFF
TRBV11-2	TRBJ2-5	CASSNPRQFFRETQYF
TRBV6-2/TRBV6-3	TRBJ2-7	CASSSFVGMGYEQYF
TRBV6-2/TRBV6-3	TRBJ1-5	CASNRGNSNQPQHF
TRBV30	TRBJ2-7	CAWSLEDLFDYEQYF
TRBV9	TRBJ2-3	CASTNGPADSTDTQYF
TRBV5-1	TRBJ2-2	CASSWTGGTGELFF
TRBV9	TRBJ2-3	CTSSVGTGGTDTQYF
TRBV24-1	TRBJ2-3	CATSAIAGSTDTQYF
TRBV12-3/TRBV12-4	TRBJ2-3	CASSTSGGADTQYF